This T cell receptor beta chain was identified during a study of T cell responses to AZD1222 COVID-19 vaccine. Study-wide results and limits: Seropositive AZD1222 recipients at baseline numbered only five or six. Following two doses of AZD1222, Spike-specific TCR breadth and depth rose. It was only after the peak T cell response that any repertoires were sampled. Donors were chiefly white British, with a greater number of females, and clonal diversity was perhaps underestimated.

A remark on this clone: Its antigen is undetermined.

Germline CDR1 and CDR2: SNHLY and FYNNEI. Trimming took 3 bases from V and 7 from J, leaving 10 bases between them. The CDR3 length is 12 residues. The protocol was immunoSEQ multiplex PCR, while the TCRdb copy is restricted to in-frame clones and leaves out a portion. The data contain roughly 180,000 clones, over 70% of them singletons. The sequenced sample was peripheral blood, obtained on day 0 of MenACWY control vaccination. This TCR came from an adult in good health. The chain couples TRBV2 to TRBJ2-7; D not resolved. For the CDR3, the DNA is TGTGCCAGCAGTGAGGGGTTCTCGGAGCAGTACTTC. It encodes CASSEGFSEQYF. Filled out from reference TRBV2 and TRBJ2-7, the complete variable domain reads EPEVTQTPSHQVTQMGQEVILRCVPISNHLYFYWYRQILGQKVEFLVSFYNNEISEKSEIFDDQFSVERPDGSNFTLKIRSTKLEDSAMYFCASSEGFSEQYFGPGTRLTVT.